This T cell receptor (beta chain) appears in the sequencing data of a study of a mutant IDH1 vaccine in newly diagnosed glioma. Study overall: V12 took place at week 35, and V13 at week 47.

The repertoire was sequenced with immunoSEQ multiplex PCR; TCRdb's copy has only in-frame clones and lacks some. Seen here are more than 30,000 clones, approximately 90% observed once, and the top ten hold about 5.2%. The time point was: week 47, end of study. Vaccine doses each comprised 300 ug of mutant IDH1 20-mer peptide, with topical imiquimod. Turning to this clone: Its antigen is currently unknown.

This TCR came from a woman in her thirties or forties with glioma. The sample in question was PBMCs, obtained from a glioma patient whose treatment included an IDH1 peptide vaccine.

The CDR3 nucleotides are TGTGCCAGCAGTGATACAGGGGGTATCTATGGCTACACCTTC. It is translated as CASSDTGGIYGYTF. The chain employs TRBV2 and TRBJ1-2; 8 nucleotides match TRBD1. The CDR3 covers 14 residues. V lost 3 bases, J lost 4 bases, and 4 bases stayed unmatched. Germline CDR1 SNHLY, CDR2 FYNNEI.